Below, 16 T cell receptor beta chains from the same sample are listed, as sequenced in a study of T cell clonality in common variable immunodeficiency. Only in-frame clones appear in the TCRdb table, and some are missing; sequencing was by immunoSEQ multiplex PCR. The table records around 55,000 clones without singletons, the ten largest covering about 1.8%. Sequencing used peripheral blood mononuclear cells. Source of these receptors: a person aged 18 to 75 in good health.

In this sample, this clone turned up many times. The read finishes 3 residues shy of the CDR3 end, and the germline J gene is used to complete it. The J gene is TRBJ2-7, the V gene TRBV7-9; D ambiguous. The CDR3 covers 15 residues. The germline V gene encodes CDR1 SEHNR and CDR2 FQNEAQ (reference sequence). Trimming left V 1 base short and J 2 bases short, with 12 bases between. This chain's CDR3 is CASSLGLAAAYEQYF. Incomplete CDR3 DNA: TGTGCCAGCAGCTTAGGGCTCGCGGCTGCCTACGAG. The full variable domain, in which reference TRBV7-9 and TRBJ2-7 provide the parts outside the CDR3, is DTGVSQNPRHKITKRGQNVTFRCDPISEHNRLYWYRQTLGQGPEFLTYFQNEAQLEKSRLLSDRFSAERPKGSFSTLEIQRTEQGDSAMYLCASSLGLAAAYEQYFGPGTRLTVT.

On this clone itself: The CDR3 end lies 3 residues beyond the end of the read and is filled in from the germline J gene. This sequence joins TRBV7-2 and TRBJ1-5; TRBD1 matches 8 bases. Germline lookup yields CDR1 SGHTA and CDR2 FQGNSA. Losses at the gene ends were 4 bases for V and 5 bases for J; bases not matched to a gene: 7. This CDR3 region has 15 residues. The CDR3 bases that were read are TGTGCCAGCAGCTCCCGGACAGGGAGCTATCAGCCC. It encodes CASSSRTGSYQP. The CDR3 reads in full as CASSSRTGSYQPQHF.

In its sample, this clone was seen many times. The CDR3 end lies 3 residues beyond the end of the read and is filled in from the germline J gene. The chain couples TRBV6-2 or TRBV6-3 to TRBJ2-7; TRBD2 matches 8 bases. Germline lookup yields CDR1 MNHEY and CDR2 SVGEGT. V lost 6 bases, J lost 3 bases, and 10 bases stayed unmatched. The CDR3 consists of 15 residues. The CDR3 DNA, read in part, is TGTGCCAGCAGACCCGGACTAGCCAGAAACTACGAG. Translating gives CASRPGLARNYE. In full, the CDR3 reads CASRPGLARNYEQYF.

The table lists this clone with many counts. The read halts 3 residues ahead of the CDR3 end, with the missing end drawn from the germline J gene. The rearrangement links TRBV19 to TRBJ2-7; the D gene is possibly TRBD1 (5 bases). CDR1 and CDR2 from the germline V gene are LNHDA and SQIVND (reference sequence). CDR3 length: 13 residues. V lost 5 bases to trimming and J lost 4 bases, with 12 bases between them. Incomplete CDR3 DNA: TGTGCCAGTAGTGGACAAGTAACGTACGAG. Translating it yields CASSGQVTYE. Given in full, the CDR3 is CASSGQVTYEQYF.

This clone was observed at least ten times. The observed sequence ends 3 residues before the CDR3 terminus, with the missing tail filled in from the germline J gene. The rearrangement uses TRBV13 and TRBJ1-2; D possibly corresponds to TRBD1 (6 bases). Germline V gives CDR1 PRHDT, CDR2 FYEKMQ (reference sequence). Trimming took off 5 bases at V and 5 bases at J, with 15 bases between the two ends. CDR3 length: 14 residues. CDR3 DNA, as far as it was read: TGTGCCAGCAGCGAAAGCCAGGACAGTTATGGC. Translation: CASSESQDSYG. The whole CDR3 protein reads CASSESQDSYGYTF.

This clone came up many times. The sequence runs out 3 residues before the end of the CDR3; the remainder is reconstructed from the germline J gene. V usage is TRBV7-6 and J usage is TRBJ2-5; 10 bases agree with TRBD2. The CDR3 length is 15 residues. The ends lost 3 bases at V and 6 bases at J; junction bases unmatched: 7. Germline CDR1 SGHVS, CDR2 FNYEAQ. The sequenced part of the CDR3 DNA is TGTGCCAGCAGCTTCGTGGTAGCGGGAGGACAGACC. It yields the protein CASSFVVAGGQT. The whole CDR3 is CASSFVVAGGQTQYF.

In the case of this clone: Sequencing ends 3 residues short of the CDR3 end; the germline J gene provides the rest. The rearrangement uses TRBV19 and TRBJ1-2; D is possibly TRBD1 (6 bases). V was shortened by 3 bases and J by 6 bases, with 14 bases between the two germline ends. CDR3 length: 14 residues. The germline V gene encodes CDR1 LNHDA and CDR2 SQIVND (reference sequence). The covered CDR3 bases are TGTGCCAGTAGTATCACAGGGATTACGAATGGC. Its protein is CASSITGITNG. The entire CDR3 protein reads CASSITGITNGYTF.

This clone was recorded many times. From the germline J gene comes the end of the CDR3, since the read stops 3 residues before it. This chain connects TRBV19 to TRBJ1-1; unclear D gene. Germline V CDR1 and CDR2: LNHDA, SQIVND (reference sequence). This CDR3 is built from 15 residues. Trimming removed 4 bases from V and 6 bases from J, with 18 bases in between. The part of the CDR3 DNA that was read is TGTGCCAGTAGTACGATATATGGCAGCGAGGCTGAA. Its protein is CASSTIYGSEAE. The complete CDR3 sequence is CASSTIYGSEAEAFF.

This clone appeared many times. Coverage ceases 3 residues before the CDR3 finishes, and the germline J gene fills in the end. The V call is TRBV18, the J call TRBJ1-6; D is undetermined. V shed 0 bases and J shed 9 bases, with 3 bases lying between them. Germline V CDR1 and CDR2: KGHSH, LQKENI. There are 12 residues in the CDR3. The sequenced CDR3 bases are TGTGCCAGCTCACCACCAGGTTCACCC. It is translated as CASSPPGSP. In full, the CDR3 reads CASSPPGSPLHF. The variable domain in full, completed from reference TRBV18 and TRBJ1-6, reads NAGVMQNPRHLVRRRGQEARLRCSPMKGHSHVYWYRQLPEEGLKFMVYLQKENIIDESGMPKERFSAEFPKEGPSILRIQQVVRGDSAAYFCASSPPGSPLHFGNGTRLTVT.

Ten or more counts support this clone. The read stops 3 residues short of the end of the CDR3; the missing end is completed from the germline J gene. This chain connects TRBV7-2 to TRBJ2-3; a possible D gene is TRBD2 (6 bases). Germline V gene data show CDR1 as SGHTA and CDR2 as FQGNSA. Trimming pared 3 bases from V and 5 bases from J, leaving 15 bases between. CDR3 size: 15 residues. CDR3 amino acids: CASSFRPGVEDTQYF. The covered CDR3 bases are TGTGCCAGCAGCTTTCGCCCGGGGGTTGAAGATACG.

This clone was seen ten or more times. The CDR3 reads CSASTTGDGYTF. Incomplete CDR3 DNA: TGCAGTGCTAGTACAACAGGGGATGGC. The V call is TRBV20-1, the J call TRBJ1-2; 7 bases agree with TRBD1. The sequence runs out 3 residues before the end of the CDR3; the remainder is reconstructed from the germline J gene. Germline CDR1 and CDR2: DFQATT and SNEGSKA (reference sequence). The CDR3 has 12 residues. The V gene end was trimmed by 3 bases and the J gene end by 6 bases; junction bases not matched to a gene: 4.

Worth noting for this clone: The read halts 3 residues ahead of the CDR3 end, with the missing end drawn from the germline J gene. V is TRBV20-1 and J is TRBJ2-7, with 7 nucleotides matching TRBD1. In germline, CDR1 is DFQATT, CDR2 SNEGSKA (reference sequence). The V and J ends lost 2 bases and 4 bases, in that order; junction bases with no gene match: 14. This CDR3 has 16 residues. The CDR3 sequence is CSARRTDREVIYEQYF. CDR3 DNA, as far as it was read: TGCAGTGCTAGACGCACCGACAGGGAAGTTATTTACGAG.

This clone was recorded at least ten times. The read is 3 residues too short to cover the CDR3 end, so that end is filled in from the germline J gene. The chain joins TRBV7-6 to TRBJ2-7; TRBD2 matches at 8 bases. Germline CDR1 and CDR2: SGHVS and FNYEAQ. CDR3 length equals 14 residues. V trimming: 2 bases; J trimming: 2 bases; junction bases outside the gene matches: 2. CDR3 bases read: TGTGCCAGCAGCTTAAGCGGGGGTGCCTACGAG. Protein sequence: CASSLSGGAYE. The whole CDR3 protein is CASSLSGGAYEQYF. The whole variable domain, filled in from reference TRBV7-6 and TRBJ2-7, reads GAGVSQSPRYKVTKRGQDVALRCDPISGHVSLYWYRQALGQGPEFLTYFNYEAQQDKSGLPNDRFSAERPEGSISTLTIQRTEQRDSAMYRCASSLSGGAYEQYFGPGTRLTVT.

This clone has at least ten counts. CDR3 amino acids: CASSLDVTGYGYTF. CDR3 bases read: TGTGCCAGCAGCTTAGATGTGACAGGATATGGC. V and J are TRBV7-9 and TRBJ1-2, with a weak D call TRBD1 (6 bases). The CDR3 extends 3 residues past the end of the read, so its final part is completed from the germline J gene. Trimming cost V 1 base and J 5 bases, with 11 bases left between them. Germline CDR1 is SEHNR and CDR2 is FQNEAQ (reference sequence). This CDR3 has 14 amino acids.

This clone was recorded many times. The DNA read from the CDR3 is TGTGCCAGCAGTGCCCGGACAGGGGATAACACCGGGGAG. Its protein is CASSARTGDNTGE. The entire CDR3 protein reads CASSARTGDNTGELFF. This rearrangement joins TRBV6-1 to TRBJ2-2; 9 bases agree with TRBD1. The CDR3 end is not reached by the read, which stops 3 residues before it; the germline J gene fills it in. From germline, CDR1 is MNHNS and CDR2 SASEGT. The CDR3 is made up of 16 amino acids. The trim removed 4 bases at V and 2 bases at J, leaving 5 bases unmatched.

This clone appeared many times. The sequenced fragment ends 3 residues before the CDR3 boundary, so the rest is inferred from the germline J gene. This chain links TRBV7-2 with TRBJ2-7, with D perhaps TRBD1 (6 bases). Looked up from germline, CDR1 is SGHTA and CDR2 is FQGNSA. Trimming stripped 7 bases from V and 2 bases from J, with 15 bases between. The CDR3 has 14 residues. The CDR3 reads CASTHRDKTYEQYF. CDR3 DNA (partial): TGTGCCAGCACCCACCGGGACAAAACCTACGAG.